Detailed here is one T cell receptor (beta chain). What it recognizes is unknown. The data are from a study of T cells in Graves' hyperthyroidism and ophthalmopathy. Findings and limits, study-wide: Onset of ophthalmopathy came a median roughly 6.9 months after the model predicted it.

Diagnoses were made from clinical symptoms, serum measures (thyroxine and TRAb), thyroid ultrasound and orbital computed tomography. TCR beta CDR3 sequences were amplified from RNA transcripts. TCR CDR3 underwent first-round RT-PCR with the HTBI primer set. TCRdb used MiXCR to reprocess the multiplex PCR reads, holding one entry per CDR3 protein. The sample holds a few hundred thousand distinct CDR3 sequences, 15% to 19% seen once. Sequencing was done on a sample of blood. The sequence was obtained from a woman aged 18-30 years with Graves' hyperthyroidism.

CDR3 amino acids: CASSELPPTGVEETQYF. The CDR3, as DNA: TGTGCCAGCTCCGAACTGCCCCCTACAGGAGTCGAGGAGACCCAGTACTTC. The J gene is TRBJ2-5, the V gene TRBV18; weak D call: TRBD1 (5 bases). Germline V gene data show CDR1 as KGHSH and CDR2 as LQKENI. This CDR3 is 17 amino acids long. Trimming took 6 bases from V and 5 from J, leaving 25 bases between them. Supplemented by reference TRBV18 and TRBJ2-5, the full variable domain reads NAGVMQNPRHLVRRRGQEARLRCSPMKGHSHVYWYRQLPEEGLKFMVYLQKENIIDESGMPKERFSAEFPKEGPSILRIQQVVRGDSAAYFCASSELPPTGVEETQYFGPGTRLLVL.